This T cell receptor (beta chain) was identified during a study of blood T cells in healthy people across ages. About the research overall: Template switching picked up about one barcoded beta molecule for each two T cells. Findings and caveats of the study: Strong correlation existed between TCR beta diversity and naive T cell percentage. PBMCs that were unsorted prevented a conclusive naive versus antigen-experienced comparison.

This CDR3 region has 13 residues. Germline lookup yields CDR1 SGHDT and CDR2 YYEEEE. V lost 2 bases to trimming and J lost 7 bases, with 10 bases between them. The authors ran a second PCR of 7 to 11 cycles using a sample-barcoded 5' primer and a J-beta primer mix. TCRdb itself ran the 5' RACE reads through MiXCR, one entry per CDR3 protein. This table holds about 650,000 distinct CDR3 sequences, about 32% found once. This clonotype was found many times. As yet, its antigen is unknown. The sample comprised blood. This clonotype originated in a woman over 75 in good health. V gene TRBV5-6 combines with J gene TRBJ2-1; the D is unclear. The CDR3 DNA follows: TGTGCCAGCAGCTTACCGCAGAGAAATGAGCAGTTCTTC. It specifies CASSLPQRNEQFF. Full variable domain (outside the CDR3, taken from reference TRBV5-6 and TRBJ2-1): DAGVTQSPTHLIKTRGQQVTLRCSPKSGHDTVSWYQQALGQGPQFIFQYYEEEERQRGNFPDRFSGHQFPNYSSELNVNALLLGDSALYLCASSLPQRNEQFFGPGTRLTVL.